This TCR beta chain was recovered during a study of cytomegalovirus exposure and HLA in healthy donors. Whole-study results and caveats: Cytomegalovirus-associated status was assigned to about 170 TCR beta chains. For cytomegalovirus status, the classifier reportedly gave diagnoses with high specificity and sensitivity.

Comments on this clone: The target antigen is unknown.

This CDR3 has 14 residues. V lost 3 bases, J lost 4 bases, and 12 bases lay in between. Germline CDR1 is MDHEN and CDR2 is SYDVKM. Some clones are missing from TCRdb's copy, which holds only in-frame ones; the method was immunoSEQ multiplex PCR. This table has 150,000 or so clones, less than 95% appearing once. The rearrangement joins TRBV28 to TRBJ1-1; possibly TRBD1 for D (5 bases). The sample was PBMCs. The source of this sequence is a man aged 18-30 years in good health and CMV-seropositive. The CDR3, as DNA: TGTGCCAGCAGTTTGGAGGGACCTTCCACTGAAGCTTTCTTT. The encoded protein is CASSLEGPSTEAFF. Complete variable domain (other parts from reference TRBV28 and TRBJ1-1): DVKVTQSSRYLVKRTGEKVFLECVQDMDHENMFWYRQDPGLGLRLIYFSYDVKMKEKGDIPEGYSVSREKKERFSLILESASTNQTSMYLCASSLEGPSTEAFFGQGTRLTVV.